A single sample is the source of the 7 T cell receptor beta chains below, sequenced in a study of human T cells and chemical hapten exposure. TCRdb called the RACE reads again in MiXCR, with one record for every CDR3 protein. The data hold about 82,000 distinct CDR3 sequences, with roughly 13% observed a single time. Time point denoted: patch test 3, about 24 weeks after DPC sensitization. Treatment defined: therapeutic diphenylcyclopropenone sensitization with weekly scalp DPC. This specimen was whole blood, taken in connection with sensitization to the hapten diphenylcyclopropenone (DPC). The receptors originated from a woman aged 45-60 years with alopecia areata. Some clones in this sample may be carry-over from other donors' samples.

This clonotype was detected ten times or more. The J gene is TRBJ2-1, the V gene TRBV3-1; TRBD2 matches 11 bases. The V gene end was trimmed by 1 base and the J gene end by 6 bases; junction bases not matched to a gene: 14. The CDR3 is made up of 19 amino acids. Germline-derived CDR1 and CDR2 are LGHDT and YNNKEL (reference sequence). The CDR3 protein is CASSQGRRLAGGHSNEQFF. The CDR3 DNA reads as TGTGCCAGCAGCCAAGGACGCCGGTTAGCGGGAGGGCATTCCAATGAGCAGTTCTTC.

This clonotype was seen a few times. This sequence joins TRBV7-6 and TRBJ2-3; TRBD1 aligns across 8 bases. J gave up 4 bases and V 3 bases, and 3 bases lay outside the gene matches. The CDR3 totals 14 residues. CDR1 and CDR2 (germline): SGHVS, FNYEAQ. The CDR3 here is CASSLGTGADTQYF. Here the CDR3 DNA reads TGTGCCAGCAGCTTGGGGACAGGAGCAGATACGCAGTATTTT.

This clonotype has only a few counts. This chain joins TRBV18 and TRBJ2-3, with D possibly being TRBD2 (6 bases). The germline CDR1 and CDR2 sequences are KGHSH and LQKENI. This CDR3 comprises 19 residues. The V end lost 0 bases, the J end lost 0 bases, and 19 bases lay between the germline ends. Written as DNA, the CDR3 is TGTGCCAGCTCACCACCCTGGGACTTCACCGCTCCTAGCACAGATACGCAGTATTTT. It specifies CASSPPWDFTAPSTDTQYF.

This clonotype occurred a few times. The chain's CDR3 is CASSQEDNYEQYF. The CDR3 DNA reads TGCGCCAGCAGTCAAGAGGACAACTACGAGCAGTACTTC. This sequence joins TRBV23-1 and TRBJ2-7; D may be TRBD1 (5 bases). TRBV23-1 is identified as an open reading frame with a role that is uncertain. Trimming removed 2 bases from V and 3 bases from J, with 8 bases in between. The length of the CDR3 is 13 residues.

J is TRBJ1-4 and V is TRBV11-2; a weak D match, TRBD1 (5 bases). With 3 bases removed from V and 8 bases from J, the gap between germline ends came to 16 bases. CDR3 size: 15 residues. Germline V gives CDR1 SGHAT, CDR2 FQNNGV. This chain's CDR3 is CASSFGDSTREKLFF. The CDR3, as DNA: TGTGCCAGCAGCTTCGGGGACTCGACAAGGGAAAAACTGTTTTTT. Supplemented by reference TRBV11-2 and TRBJ1-4, the full variable domain reads EAGVAQSPRYKIIEKRQSVAFWCNPISGHATLYWYQQILGQGPKLLIQFQNNGVVDDSQLPKDRFSAERLKGVDSTLKIQPAKLEDSAVYLCASSFGDSTREKLFFGSGTQLSVL.

The V call is TRBV11-1, the J call TRBJ2-1, with 8 bases identical to TRBD1. V lost 3 bases and J lost 8; bases outside the gene matches: 6. CDR3 length: 14 residues. CDR1 and CDR2 (germline): SGHAT, FQDESV (reference sequence). The chain's CDR3 is CASSFWTGSDEQFF. DNA for the CDR3: TGTGCCAGCAGCTTCTGGACAGGGTCTGATGAGCAGTTCTTC.

This clonotype showed up many times. This chain connects TRBV2 to TRBJ2-2; D not resolved. Trimming took off 6 bases at V and 1 base at J, with 9 bases between the two ends. Germline loops: CDR1 SNHLY, CDR2 FYNNEI. The CDR3 sequence is 14 residues long. CDR3 in DNA: TGTGCCAGCAGGGGCGAGCGGAACACCGGGGAGCTGTTTTTT. As protein: CASRGERNTGELFF.